This T cell receptor beta chain was recovered during a study of blood T cell repertoires in COVID-19. Study overall: PBMCs, B-cell-depleted T cells, or T cells provided the cDNA or gDNA that made up the material.

Seattle-derived patients entered the study during active infection and were followed longitudinally. Profiling relied on immunoSEQ multiplex PCR, and the TCRdb table lists in-frame clones only, not all of them. The sample contains some 73,000 clones, 75% to 85% of which appear only once. This CDR3 spans 15 amino acids. Germline V CDR1 and CDR2: SEHNR, FQNEAQ (reference sequence). V was trimmed by 5 bases and J by 0 bases, leaving 12 bases between them. Input material: peripheral blood. The TCR sequence derives from a man aged 45 to 65 with COVID-19, enrolled during active disease. J is TRBJ2-3 and V is TRBV7-9; the D is unclear. The chain's CDR3 is CASSPGRISTDTQYF. CDR3 coding DNA: TGTGCCAGCAGCCCAGGAAGGATCAGCACAGATACGCAGTATTTT.